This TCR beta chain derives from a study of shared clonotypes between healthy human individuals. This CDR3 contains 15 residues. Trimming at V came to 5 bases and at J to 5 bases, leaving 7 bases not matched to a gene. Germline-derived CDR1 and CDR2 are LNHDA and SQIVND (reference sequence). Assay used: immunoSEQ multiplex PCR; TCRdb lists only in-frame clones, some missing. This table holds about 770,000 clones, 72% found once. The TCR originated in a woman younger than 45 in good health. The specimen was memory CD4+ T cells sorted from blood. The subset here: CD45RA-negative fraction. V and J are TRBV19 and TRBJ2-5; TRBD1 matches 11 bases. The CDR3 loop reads CASSPGQGAFETQYF. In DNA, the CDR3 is TGTGCCAGTAGTCCCGGACAGGGGGCTTTTGAGACCCAGTACTTC.